This T cell receptor beta chain was observed in a study of shared clonotypes between healthy human individuals. Study-level points and caveats: The study generally estimated greater richness for naive than memory subsets.

The CDR3 extends over 12 amino acids. CDR1 and CDR2 from the germline V gene are MNHEY and SVGAGI. The V and J ends lost 10 bases and 1 base respectively, with 7 bases between them. The study ran the assay at deep level. Measured with immunoSEQ multiplex PCR; TCRdb has only the in-frame clones, and not every one. The sample lists some 1 million clones, more than 65% occurring once. Worth noting for this clone: The target antigen is unknown.

The rearrangement links TRBV6-5 to TRBJ2-2; D may be TRBD1 (6 bases). The specimen sequenced was memory CD4+ T cells sorted from blood. The sample's subset: CD45RA-negative fraction. The sequence was collected from a man between 18 and 35 years old in good health. CDR3 sequence (DNA): TGTGCCACGGGACAGAACACCGGGGAGCTGTTTTTT. Translated, it gives CATGQNTGELFF.